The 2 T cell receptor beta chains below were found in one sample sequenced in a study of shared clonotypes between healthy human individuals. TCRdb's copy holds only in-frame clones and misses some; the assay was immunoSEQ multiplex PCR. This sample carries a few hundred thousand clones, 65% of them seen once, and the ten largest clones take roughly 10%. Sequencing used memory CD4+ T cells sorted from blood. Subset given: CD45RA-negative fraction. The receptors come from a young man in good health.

Here the CDR3 DNA reads TGTGCCAGCTCACCGATACTTCAGGGGGCTTACGAGCAGTACTTC. This encodes CASSPILQGAYEQYF. The J gene is TRBJ2-7, the V gene TRBV18; 8 bases fit TRBD1. V lost 3 bases, J lost 4 bases, and 8 bases stayed unmatched. Looked up from germline, CDR1 is KGHSH and CDR2 is LQKENI. The CDR3 is 15 residues long.

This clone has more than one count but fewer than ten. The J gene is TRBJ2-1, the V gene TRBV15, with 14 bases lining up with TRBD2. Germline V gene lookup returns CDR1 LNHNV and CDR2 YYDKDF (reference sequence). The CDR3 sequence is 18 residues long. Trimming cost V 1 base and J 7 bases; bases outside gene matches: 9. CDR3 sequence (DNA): TGTGCCACCAGCAGAGCTAACCAGGGACTAGCGGGAGTTAATGAGCAGTTCTTC. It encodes CATSRANQGLAGVNEQFF.